The subject of this entry is one TCR beta chain. Its antigen is unidentified. Unstimulated Tregs (CD4+CD25+CD127-) and CD4+CD25- non-Tregs were sorted from PBMCs. Thawed PBMCs were rested overnight at 37°C with 200 IU/ml IL-2 before regulatory T cell sorting. The CDR3 is made up of 15 amino acids. Germline V CDR1 and CDR2: LGHNA, YNFKEQ. J was trimmed by 4 bases and V by 0 bases; bases with no gene match: 3. The data derive from a study of Tregs in tolerant kidney transplant recipients. Study-level results: This study did not directly address biological reproducibility.

TCRdb's copy holds only in-frame clones and misses some; the assay was immunoSEQ multiplex PCR. This table has just under 65,000 clones, 95% to 98% appearing once. The source is a human donor who received a combined kidney and bone marrow transplant. The sequenced sample was Tregs from blood, obtained before the transplant. J is TRBJ2-1 and V is TRBV4-2; 7 bases are shared with TRBD2. This CDR3 reads CASSQDLRGYNEQFF. The CDR3 coding sequence is TGTGCCAGCAGCCAAGATCTGCGGGGGTACAATGAGCAGTTCTTC.